The 21 T cell receptor beta chains below come from one sample, sequenced in a study of T cell clonality in common variable immunodeficiency (dated by TCRdb to between 2014 and 2017). Overall study results and their limits: Fewer deletions and N-nucleotide insertions were reportedly observed in CVID TCRbeta sequences, and highly modified clones with 13 or more V deletions were reportedly absent from CVID TCRbeta sequences.

These receptors have no identified antigens. Libraries were prepared through the immunoSEQ multiplex PCR assay. TCRdb stores this immuneACCESS table with in-frame sequences only. Part of the clones is absent; in the studies checked, under half of the shortfall reflects unresolved V genes, and no reason is known for the rest. This sample is represented by about 16,000 clones, with no singletons among them. The ten largest clones represent 13% to 15% of the sample. Material for sequencing was peripheral blood mononuclear cells. Every receptor here comes from a human donor with common variable immunodeficiency.

This clone has only a few counts. The CDR3 end lies 3 residues beyond the end of the read and is filled in from the germline J gene. The V and J genes are TRBV6-1 and TRBJ2-1; D is perhaps TRBD2 (5 bases). V shed 4 bases and J shed 5 bases, with 15 bases lying between them. CDR3 size: 15 residues. The germline V gene has CDR1 MNHNS and CDR2 SASEGT. CDR3 DNA, as far as it was read: TGTGCCAGCAGTGTCCCCCTTACTAGAAACAATGAG. Translation: CASSVPLTRNNE. The complete CDR3 protein is CASSVPLTRNNEQFF.

Worth noting for this clone: The observed sequence ends 3 residues before the CDR3 terminus, with the missing tail filled in from the germline J gene. The rearrangement uses TRBV7-3 and TRBJ2-5; a weak D match, TRBD2 (7 bases). Germline V gene lookup returns CDR1 SGHTA and CDR2 FQGTGA. This CDR3 comprises 14 residues. V dropped 3 bases and J dropped 4 bases, with 12 bases sitting between them. The CDR3 sequence is CASSFGGAGETQYF. The covered CDR3 bases are TGTGCCAGCAGCTTTGGGGGGGCCGGAGAGACC.

This clone has ten or more counts. Coverage ceases 3 residues before the CDR3 finishes, and the germline J gene fills in the end. The V gene is TRBV19, the J gene TRBJ1-5; D not certain. V lost 4 bases and J 1 base, leaving 14 bases between the germline ends. Germline V gene lookup returns CDR1 LNHDA and CDR2 SQIVND (reference sequence). The CDR3 is 16 residues long. This chain's CDR3 is CASSSLLFRSNQPQHF. CDR3 bases read: TGTGCCAGTAGTAGCCTTCTCTTTCGGAGCAATCAGCCC.

As for this clone: With the read ending 3 residues before the CDR3 end, the germline J gene is used to fill in that end. The gene calls are TRBV19 and TRBJ2-1; 7 bases match TRBD1. CDR3 length: 15 amino acids. V lost 6 bases to trimming and J lost 6 bases; unmatched junction nucleotides: 11. Germline loops: CDR1 LNHDA, CDR2 SQIVND (reference sequence). CDR3 loop: CASRYSGTVLNEQFF. Incomplete CDR3 DNA: TGTGCCAGTAGGTACTCCGGGACAGTCCTCAATGAG.

The table lists this clone with a few counts. The read halts 3 residues ahead of the CDR3 end, with the missing end drawn from the germline J gene. The rearrangement joins TRBV19 to TRBJ1-5; D call uncertain. The CDR3 is 13 residues long. V lost 5 bases and J lost 0, with 5 bases in between. Germline V CDR1 and CDR2: LNHDA, SQIVND (reference sequence). CDR3 sequence: CASSQASNQPQHF. The CDR3 DNA, read in part, is TGTGCCAGTAGTCAGGCTAGCAATCAGCCC.

There are a few counts of this clone. Partial CDR3 DNA: TGTGCCAGTAGTATAAACGGAGGGTTTGGCAATCAGCCC. Its protein product is CASSINGGFGNQP. The CDR3 as a whole reads CASSINGGFGNQPQHF. V is TRBV19 and J is TRBJ1-5; D is unresolved. The read is 3 residues too short to cover the CDR3 end, so that end is filled in from the germline J gene. The CDR3 sequence is 16 residues long. The V end was cut by 2 bases, the J end by 2 bases, with 13 bases between. CDR1 and CDR2 from the germline V gene are LNHDA and SQIVND (reference sequence).

About this clone: The CDR3 extends 3 residues past the end of the read, so its final part is completed from the germline J gene. This chain joins TRBV30 and TRBJ1-5; D not certain. Germline lookup yields CDR1 GTSNPN and CDR2 SVGIG (reference sequence). The CDR3 runs to 13 residues. V was cut by 0 bases and J by 8 bases, with 11 bases left in between. CDR3 in amino acids: CAWSVPGMKPQHF. The DNA read from the CDR3 is TGTGCCTGGAGTGTGCCGGGGATGAAGCCC.

This clone appeared a few times. The read terminates 3 residues ahead of where the CDR3 ends, so the germline J gene completes it. The chain is built from TRBV7-9 and TRBJ2-2; D is unresolved. Trimming stripped 5 bases from V and 7 bases from J, with 11 bases between. Germline assignment: CDR1 SEHNR and CDR2 FQNEAQ (reference sequence). This CDR3 region has 13 residues. The CDR3 reads CASSPPLDGELFF. CDR3 bases read: TGTGCCAGCAGCCCACCACTTGACGGGGAG.

This clone was recorded a few times. The CDR3 end lies 3 residues beyond the end of the read and is filled in from the germline J gene. The J gene is TRBJ2-5, the V gene TRBV2, with 7 bases lining up with TRBD1. Losses at the gene ends were 6 bases for V and 4 bases for J; bases not matched to a gene: 11. The germline gives CDR1 SNHLY, CDR2 FYNNEI. The CDR3 spans 15 residues. The CDR3 reads CASSFRGFGRETQYF. The sequenced CDR3 bases are TGTGCCAGCAGCTTCAGGGGGTTCGGGCGAGAGACC.

This clone ranks as medium-sized. The read terminates 3 residues ahead of where the CDR3 ends, so the germline J gene completes it. The V gene is TRBV20-1, the J gene TRBJ2-1; TRBD2 agrees at 9 bases. Germline trimming cut 1 base from V and 5 bases from J; bases unmatched to any gene: 9. The germline V gene has CDR1 DFQATT and CDR2 SNEGSKA (reference sequence). The CDR3 totals 16 residues. CDR3 sequence reads: CSARGAGGPVDNEQFF. The sequenced part of the CDR3 DNA is TGCAGTGCTAGAGGTGCGGGGGGGCCAGTGGACAATGAG.

Comment on this clone: From the germline J gene comes the end of the CDR3, since the read stops 3 residues before it. The chain employs TRBV20-1 and TRBJ1-1; possible D gene TRBD1, 6 bases. Trimming removed 4 bases at V and 0 bases at J, with 9 bases between. This CDR3 contains 13 residues. The germline gives CDR1 DFQATT, CDR2 SNEGSKA (reference sequence). CDR3 loop: CSATGALNTEAFF. CDR3 DNA (partial): TGCAGTGCTACAGGGGCTTTGAACACTGAA.

Regarding this clone: Read sequence stops 3 residues before the CDR3 end, and the germline J gene provides the missing end. The chain combines TRBV7-3 with TRBJ2-3, with TRBD1 matching 8 bases. The V gene end was trimmed by 2 bases and the J gene end by 8 bases; junction bases not matched to a gene: 12. The CDR3 covers 16 residues. The germline V gene has CDR1 SGHTA and CDR2 FQGTGA. This chain's CDR3 is CASSLSPGTGEGTQYF. The part of the CDR3 DNA that was read is TGTGCCAGCAGCTTATCCCCTGGGACAGGTGAAGGTACG.

Note on this clone: With the read ending 3 residues before the CDR3 end, the germline J gene is used to fill in that end. The chain is built from TRBV2 and TRBJ1-2, with 8 bases that match TRBD1. This CDR3 is 14 amino acids long. Germline lookup yields CDR1 SNHLY and CDR2 FYNNEI. V lost 5 bases, J lost 4 bases, and 6 bases stayed unmatched. CDR3 DNA (partial): TGTGCCAGCAGTCCCACAGGGGGTGCCTATGGC. Its translation is CASSPTGGAYG. The entire CDR3 protein reads CASSPTGGAYGYTF.

This clone has a handful of counts. Sequencing ends 3 residues short of the CDR3 end; the germline J gene provides the rest. The rearrangement links TRBV6-1 to TRBJ2-3, with 9 bases identical to TRBD2. The CDR3 runs to 16 residues. J lost 4 bases, V lost 4 bases, and 9 bases had no gene match. Germline V gene lookup returns CDR1 MNHNS and CDR2 SASEGT. The CDR3 region is CASSVSGGSVADTQYF. The covered CDR3 bases are TGTGCCAGCAGTGTTAGCGGGGGAAGTGTGGCAGATACG.

This clone has ten or more counts. The CDR3 end falls 3 residues outside the read, so it is completed with the germline J gene. The chain joins TRBV7-2 to TRBJ2-7, with D possibly matching TRBD1 (7 bases). V shed 6 bases and J shed 0 bases, with 12 bases lying between them. The CDR3 is 14 residues long. The germline CDR1 and CDR2 sequences are SGHTA and FQGNSA. Here the CDR3 reads CASRRDSSSYEQYF. The CDR3 bases that were read are TGTGCCAGCAGGCGGGACAGCAGCTCCTACGAG.

This clone was observed at least ten times. Coverage ceases 3 residues before the CDR3 finishes, and the germline J gene fills in the end. The chain employs TRBV29-1 and TRBJ1-2, with 10 bases aligning to TRBD1. This CDR3 region has 15 residues. Trimming at V came to 3 bases and at J to 7 bases, leaving 11 bases not matched to a gene. Germline CDR1 SQVTM, CDR2 ANQGSEA. The CDR3 loop reads CSVDSGTGELGGYTF. CDR3 DNA (partial): TGCAGCGTTGATTCCGGGACAGGGGAGTTAGGTGGC.

Turning to this clone: Read data end 3 residues before the CDR3 end; the end is taken from the germline J gene. The chain employs TRBV18 and TRBJ2-3; no definite D call. Germline V gene sequence: CDR1 KGHSH, CDR2 LQKENI. The CDR3 has 14 amino acids. V was trimmed by 2 bases and J by 2 bases, leaving 8 bases between them. CDR3 residues: CASSPSRYTDTQYF. The sequenced part of the CDR3 DNA is TGTGCCAGCTCACCAAGCAGGTACACAGATACG.

In this sample, this clone turned up a few times. The read ends 3 residues early relative to the CDR3; the germline J gene fills the gap. The V call is TRBV6-2 or TRBV6-3, the J call TRBJ2-3, with D possibly being TRBD2 (7 bases). The V and J ends lost 6 bases and 2 bases respectively, with 12 bases between them. The CDR3 is made up of 14 amino acids. CDR1 and CDR2 (germline): MNHEY, SVGEGT. Partial CDR3 DNA: TGTGCCAGCAGGGAGGGGGGGCCCACAGATACG. Its translation: CASREGGPTDT. The CDR3 in full is CASREGGPTDTQYF.

Turning to this clone: The CDR3 end falls 3 residues outside the read, so it is completed with the germline J gene. V usage is TRBV7-9 and J usage is TRBJ2-3; D is unresolved. Deletions cut 4 bases from V and 2 bases from J, with 10 bases between. The CDR3 consists of 14 residues. Germline-derived CDR1 and CDR2 are SEHNR and FQNEAQ (reference sequence). The CDR3: CASSSQAFTDTQYF. The sequenced CDR3 bases are TGTGCCAGCAGCTCTCAAGCTTTCACAGATACG. Full variable domain (rest looked up from reference TRBV7-9 and TRBJ2-3): DTGVSQNPRHKITKRGQNVTFRCDPISEHNRLYWYRQTLGQGPEFLTYFQNEAQLEKSRLLSDRFSAERPKGSFSTLEIQRTEQGDSAMYLCASSSQAFTDTQYFGPGTRLTVL.

This clone is deemed medium-sized. The DNA ends 3 residues before the CDR3 does, and the rest of the CDR3 is filled in from the germline J gene. J is TRBJ2-4 and V is TRBV29-1, with D possibly being TRBD2 (6 bases). Trimming shortened V by 8 bases and J by 7 bases, and 15 bases separated the two germline ends. The germline V gene encodes CDR1 SQVTM and CDR2 ANQGSEA. The CDR3 totals 12 residues. CDR3 residues: CSILGGGNIQYF. The part of the CDR3 DNA that was read is TGCAGCATCCTCGGGGGTGGGAACATT.

This clone is medium-sized by share. The sequence runs out 3 residues before the end of the CDR3; the remainder is reconstructed from the germline J gene. The gene calls are TRBV9 and TRBJ2-5; D is perhaps TRBD1 (7 bases). The V end was cut by 0 bases, the J end by 1 base, with 13 bases between. CDR3 length equals 16 residues. In germline, CDR1 is SGDLS, CDR2 YYNGEE. The CDR3 is CASSVGGGGGQETQYF. The CDR3 bases that were read are TGTGCCAGCAGCGTAGGAGGAGGGGGCGGCCAAGAGACC.